The T cell receptor (beta chain) under discussion was sequenced for a study of blood T cell repertoires in COVID-19. Study-level background: From the United States, Italy and Spain came samples of acute and convalescent COVID-19. The analysed material was cDNA or gDNA that came from T cells, B-cell-depleted T cells, or PBMCs.

Authors' analysis steps: Reference gene primers were amplified, and this amplification served to estimate nucleated cell counts. The table came from immunoSEQ multiplex PCR; TCRdb's copy has only in-frame clones and leaves some out. V, J and clone size are taken as reported in that table, and D and trimming were inferred from the DNA itself. In the table there are around 200,000 clones, around 85% of which are singletons. This CDR3 has 15 amino acids. The V and J ends lost 3 bases and 4 bases respectively, with 10 bases between them. CDR1 and CDR2 (germline): SGHAT, FQNNGV. The clonotype comes from a woman aged 45 to 65 with acute or convalescent COVID-19. This chain links TRBV11-2 with TRBJ1-6; D gene ambiguous. The sequenced material came from peripheral blood. The CDR3 DNA reads as TGTGCCAGCAGCTTTCGGGGAGAATATAATTCACCCCTCCACTTT. This codes for CASSFRGEYNSPLHF.